The T cell receptor beta chain under discussion was sequenced for a study of Graves' ophthalmopathy and Graves' hyperthyroidism. Scientists amplified the TCR beta CDR3 regions from RNA transcripts. Investigators did first-round RT-PCR with HTBI primers, then second-round multiplex PCR. TCRdb used MiXCR to reprocess the multiplex PCR reads, holding one entry per CDR3 protein. The table includes over a million distinct CDR3 sequences, about two fifths detected once. Patients with other autoimmune diseases, uncontrolled infections, pregnancy or lactation were excluded. Study-wide points: As the model predicted ophthalmopathy progression, it achieved a sensitivity of just over 70% and a specificity of around 76%. In blood, most expanded thyroid clonotypes above 0.001 frequency were also detected.

Regarding this clonotype: What it binds is unknown. A much larger clone lies a single base off, so this may be a read error.

Germline loops: CDR1 MGHDK, CDR2 SYGVNS. The length of the CDR3 is 14 residues. The sequencing input was peripheral blood or thyroid tissue (not recorded which). The clonotype comes from an adult man with Graves' hyperthyroidism. The chain links TRBV25-1 to TRBJ2-5; no definite D call. The CDR3: CASSYSTAQETRYF. The CDR3 DNA reads as TGTGCCAGCAGTTACTCCACGGCTCAAGAGACCCGGTACTTC.